The 20 T cell receptor beta chains below all came from one sample that was sequenced in a study of CD8 T cells in Susac syndrome (dated by TCRdb to the late 2010s). The library was generated by the immunoSEQ multiplex PCR assay. RNA was extracted with the RNeasy kit and about 0.5 to 1 ug was reverse transcribed using random hexamers. TCRdb's own reprocessing of the public reads used fastp at Q25 and MiXCR and kept productive beta chains. Every entry covers one CDR3 protein and lists the most common genes and DNA from its rows. For this sample the table gives roughly 80,000 distinct CDR3 sequences, of which approximately 94% were detected only once. About 0.25% of the sample rests with the top ten. Material: CD8+ T cells from PBMCs. These receptors were obtained from a human donor in good health.

V usage is TRBV3-1 and J usage is TRBJ2-7; D not resolved. From germline, CDR1 is LGHDT and CDR2 YNNKEL (reference sequence). V shed 4 bases and J shed 3 bases, with 16 bases lying between them. This CDR3 comprises 15 residues. The CDR3 sequence: CASSPLTVTLYEQYF. Here the CDR3 DNA reads TGTGCCAGCAGCCCTCTTACCGTGACCCTCTACGAGCAGTACTTC.

The chain uses TRBV18 and TRBJ1-1; possibly TRBD1 for D (5 bases). The length of the CDR3 is 13 residues. Germline-derived CDR1 and CDR2 are KGHSH and LQKENI. The V end was cut by 2 bases, the J end by 7 bases, with 11 bases between. CDR3 nucleotides: TGTGCCAGCTCACCAGGGGGGACCCTTGAAGCTTTCTTT. It codes for CASSPGGTLEAFF. Variable domain in full (rest from reference TRBV18 and TRBJ1-1): NAGVMQNPRHLVRRRGQEARLRCSPMKGHSHVYWYRQLPEEGLKFMVYLQKENIIDESGMPKERFSAEFPKEGPSILRIQQVVRGDSAAYFCASSPGGTLEAFFGQGTRLTVV.

V is TRBV29-1 and J is TRBJ2-5, with D tentatively TRBD1 (6 bases). The length of the CDR3 is 15 residues. V was pared by 6 bases and J by 5 bases, with 22 bases between. Germline CDR1 and CDR2: SQVTM and ANQGSEA. Here the CDR3 DNA reads TGCAGCGTAGGTCATCAGGGGCGGATCGGGGAGACCCAGTACTTC. Its translation: CSVGHQGRIGETQYF.

The chain combines TRBV6-2 or TRBV6-3 with TRBJ2-1, with 9 nucleotides matching TRBD2. Germline loops: CDR1 MNHEY, CDR2 SVGEGT. Trimming cost V 8 bases and J 7 bases; bases outside gene matches: 9. This CDR3 has 14 amino acids. The CDR3 sequence: CASGTSIKSNEQFF. Written as DNA, the CDR3 is TGTGCCAGCGGGACTAGCATCAAGAGTAATGAGCAGTTCTTC.

The chain links TRBV20-1 to TRBJ1-6; no firm D call. V was trimmed by 6 bases and J by 5 bases, leaving 11 bases between them. Germline V gene lookup returns CDR1 DFQATT and CDR2 SNEGSKA (reference sequence). CDR3 size: 13 residues. The CDR3 DNA follows: TGCAGTGCCGGGAGTGTTCATAATTCACCCCTCCACTTT. Translation: CSAGSVHNSPLHF.

This clonotype showed up just once. The gene calls are TRBV19 and TRBJ2-1, with 7 bases fitting TRBD1. The length of the CDR3 is 11 residues. V lost 6 bases and J lost 10; bases outside the gene matches: 3. The germline gives CDR1 LNHDA, CDR2 SQIVND (reference sequence). Here the CDR3 DNA reads TGTGCCAGTAGGGAGACAGGGGAGCAGTTCTTC. Translated, it gives CASRETGEQFF. The complete variable domain, with remaining parts taken from reference TRBV19 and TRBJ2-1, reads DGGITQSPKYLFRKEGQNVTLSCEQNLNHDAMYWYRQDPGQGLRLIYYSQIVNDFQKGDIAEGYSVSREKKESFPLTVTSAQKNPTAFYLCASRETGEQFFGPGTRLTVL.

The rearrangement links TRBV4-1 to TRBJ2-7; D is perhaps TRBD2 (6 bases). V was shortened by 0 bases and J by 1 base, with 10 bases between the two germline ends. The germline V gene encodes CDR1 MGHRA and CDR2 YSYEKL. The CDR3 sequence is 15 residues long. DNA of the CDR3: TGCGCCAGCAGCCAAGATCAGGGACTGTCCTACGAGCAGTACGTC. Its translation: CASSQDQGLSYEQYV.

The J gene is TRBJ2-7, the V gene TRBV2, with 8 nucleotides matching TRBD2. This CDR3 comprises 13 residues. Germline assignment: CDR1 SNHLY and CDR2 FYNNEI. V was clipped by 6 bases and J by 4 bases; unmatched bases: 5. The CDR3 loop reads CASRVTSGYEQYV. The CDR3 nucleotides read TGTGCCAGCAGGGTCACTAGCGGATACGAGCAGTACGTC.

The rearrangement joins TRBV28 to TRBJ2-4; 15 positions agree with TRBD2. CDR1 and CDR2 (germline): MDHEN, SYDVKM. The CDR3 extends over 19 amino acids. Trimming took 6 bases from V and 2 from J; bases not matched to a gene: 11. The CDR3 sequence is CASSTGLAGGRWTKNIQYF. The CDR3 bases are TGTGCCAGCAGCACCGGACTAGCGGGAGGGAGATGGACCAAAAACATTCAGTACTTC.

The chain carries TRBV27 and TRBJ2-5; the match to TRBD2 covers 7 bases. The junction had 8 bases not matched to a gene; V was cut back by 5 bases and J by 2 bases. The V gene's germline CDR1 is MNHEY and CDR2 SMNVEV (reference sequence). The length of the CDR3 is 15 residues. CDR3: CASSLGTMGQETQYF. In DNA form, the CDR3 reads TGTGCCAGCAGTCTAGGGACTATGGGGCAAGAGACCCAGTACTTC.

V gene TRBV9 combines with J gene TRBJ1-6; D gene uncertain. V lost 5 bases, J lost 3 bases, and 9 bases lay in between. The CDR3 runs to 14 residues. In germline, CDR1 is SGDLS, CDR2 YYNGEE. The DNA of the CDR3 is TGTGCCAGCAGTTCGACCGACTATAATTCACCCCTCCACTTT. Amino acids: CASSSTDYNSPLHF.

This clonotype was observed once. The V gene is TRBV9, the J gene TRBJ2-1; D may match TRBD1 or TRBD2 (7 bases each). The V gene lost 4 bases and the J gene lost 5 bases, with 16 bases spanning the gap. The CDR3 runs 15 residues. Germline CDR1 is SGDLS and CDR2 is YYNGEE. This chain's CDR3 is CASSIWGGQNNEQFF. CDR3 bases: TGTGCCAGCAGCATATGGGGGGGACAGAACAATGAGCAGTTCTTC.

The chain uses TRBV7-9 and TRBJ1-5; TRBD1 is a possible D gene (6 bases). The CDR3 extends over 14 amino acids. Germline V gene data show CDR1 as SEHNR and CDR2 as FQNEAQ (reference sequence). Trimming pared 5 bases from V and 5 bases from J, leaving 13 bases between. DNA of the CDR3: TGTGCCAGCAGCCGCACAGGGACTGATCAGCCCCAGCATTTT. This gives the protein CASSRTGTDQPQHF. The full variable domain, completed using reference TRBV7-9 and TRBJ1-5, is DTGVSQNPRHKITKRGQNVTFRCDPISEHNRLYWYRQTLGQGPEFLTYFQNEAQLEKSRLLSDRFSAERPKGSFSTLEIQRTEQGDSAMYLCASSRTGTDQPQHFGDGTRLSIL.

The V gene is TRBV7-9, the J gene TRBJ2-7; either TRBD1 or TRBD2 may supply D (5 bases each). In germline, CDR1 is SEHNR, CDR2 FQNEAQ (reference sequence). Trimming removed 5 bases at V and 4 bases at J, with 12 bases between. The length of the CDR3 is 13 residues. The chain's CDR3 is CASSRTLDYEQYF. DNA for the CDR3: TGTGCCAGCAGCAGGACACTAGATTACGAGCAGTACTTC.

This sequence joins TRBV29-1 and TRBJ2-2; 12 bases line up with TRBD2. Trimming at V came to 3 bases and at J to 4 bases, leaving 6 bases not matched to a gene. Germline V gives CDR1 SQVTM, CDR2 ANQGSEA. The CDR3 consists of 16 residues. This CDR3 is CSVETSGRYGTGELFF. CDR3 bases: TGCAGCGTTGAGACTAGCGGGAGATATGGCACCGGGGAGCTGTTTTTT.

The V gene is TRBV27, the J gene TRBJ2-1; D possibly corresponds to TRBD1 (6 bases). V was trimmed by 5 bases and J by 6 bases, leaving 29 bases between them. The CDR3 extends over 19 amino acids. Germline V CDR1 and CDR2: MNHEY, SMNVEV (reference sequence). The CDR3 reads CASSPYWSRGLKESNEQFF. CDR3 DNA sequence: TGTGCCAGCAGTCCCTATTGGTCCAGGGGCCTTAAGGAGAGCAATGAGCAGTTCTTC.

The genes are TRBV9 and TRBJ1-2, with D perhaps TRBD1 (5 bases). The V gene's germline CDR1 is SGDLS and CDR2 YYNGEE. Trimming took 5 bases from V and 4 from J, leaving 15 bases between them. The CDR3 loop spans 14 amino acids. Here the CDR3 reads CASRGPGGAYGYTF. The CDR3 nucleotides are TGTGCCAGCAGAGGCCCCGGGGGAGCCTATGGCTACACCTTC.

The rearrangement joins TRBV28 to TRBJ2-7; the match to TRBD1 covers 7 bases. V gave up 6 bases and J gave up 7 bases; unmatched junction bases: 12. This CDR3 is 14 amino acids long. CDR1 MDHEN and CDR2 SYDVKM come from the germline V gene. In nucleotides, the CDR3 is TGTGCCAGCAGGTATCGACAGGGTATGGGAGAGCAGTACGTC. Translation gives CASRYRQGMGEQYV.

The sample holds a few counts of this clonotype. This chain joins TRBV4-1 and TRBJ2-1, with TRBD2 identical over 12 bases. J was trimmed by 7 bases and V by 2 bases; bases with no gene match: 3. CDR1 and CDR2 (germline): MGHRA, YSYEKL. The length of the CDR3 is 15 residues. The CDR3, as DNA: TGCGCCAGCAGCCAACCTAGCGGGAGGGTAAATGAGCAGTTCTTC. Its translation is CASSQPSGRVNEQFF.

The table lists this clonotype with a count of one. The gene calls are TRBV13 and TRBJ2-7, with D perhaps assigned TRBD1 or TRBD2 (6 bases each). The CDR3 loop spans 13 amino acids. CDR1 is PRHDT, CDR2 FYEKMQ, per germline (reference sequence). Trimming pared 2 bases from V and 3 bases from J, leaving 8 bases between. CDR3 residues: CASSLRGDYEQYV. DNA for the CDR3: TGTGCCAGCAGCTTAAGGGGGGACTACGAGCAGTACGTC.